This entry describes one TCR beta chain. In germline, CDR1 is MDHEN, CDR2 SYDVKM. The CDR3 is 13 amino acids. The ends lost 9 bases at V and 5 bases at J; junction bases unmatched: 6. The entry originates in a study of blood T cell repertoires in COVID-19. For the study at large: The United States, Italy and Spain were the sources of the acute and convalescent COVID-19 samples.

The data were produced by immunoSEQ multiplex PCR, yet TCRdb's version contains in-frame clones alone and is incomplete. This sample has 25,000 to 35,000 clones, with roughly nine tenths found just once. The chain uses TRBV28 and TRBJ2-5; TRBD1 matches at 10 bases. The sequencing input was peripheral blood. The receptor's source is a man older than 75 with acute or convalescent COVID-19. CDR3 in DNA: TGTGCCAGTTCCGCGGGACAGGGGGAGACCCAGTACTTC. It yields the protein CASSAGQGETQYF.